Each of the 17 T cell receptor beta chains below was sequenced from the same sample in a study of blood T cell repertoires in COVID-19. TCRdb's copy holds only in-frame clones and misses some; the assay was immunoSEQ multiplex PCR. The data hold approximately 250,000 clones, with nearly 85% observed a single time. The specimen sequenced was peripheral blood. The receptors were sampled from a human donor in a cohort sampled during active COVID-19.

The V and J genes are TRBV7-2 and TRBJ2-1, with a tentative D call TRBD2 (6 bases). Germline V lookup: CDR1 SGHTA, CDR2 FQGNSA. Trimming cost V 6 bases and J 0 bases, with 12 bases left between them. CDR3 size: 15 residues. CDR3 DNA sequence: TGTGCCAGCAGAGTGGGGGGACCCTCCTACAATGAGCAGTTCTTC. Translated: CASRVGGPSYNEQFF.

The chain links TRBV5-1 to TRBJ2-5; weak D call: TRBD2 (6 bases). Between the trimmed V and J ends, which lost 4 bases and 4 bases, there was a span of 14 bases. The germline V gene encodes CDR1 SGHRS and CDR2 YFSETQ. The CDR3 consists of 14 residues. CDR3 DNA: TGCGCCAGCAGCCCGGAGGGACTGGTAGAGACCCAGTACTTC. The encoded protein is CASSPEGLVETQYF. The full variable domain, rest sourced from reference TRBV5-1 and TRBJ2-5, is KAGVTQTPRYLIKTRGQQVTLSCSPISGHRSVSWYQQTPGQGLQFLFEYFSETQRNKGNFPGRFSGRQFSNSRSEMNVSTLELGDSALYLCASSPEGLVETQYFGPGTRLLVL.

Remarks on this clone: The junction shows a germline mismatch at one end, possibly a read error. This chain joins TRBV7-7 and TRBJ2-5; D may be TRBD2 (5 bases). The CDR3 consists of 13 residues. CDR1 and CDR2 (germline): SSHAT, FNYEAQ (reference sequence). In DNA form, the CDR3 reads TGTGCTAGCAGCCCGGGGTTCCAAGAGACCCAGTACTTC. Its translation: CASSPGFQETQYF. The full variable domain, in which reference TRBV7-7 and TRBJ2-5 provide the parts outside the CDR3, is GAGVSQSPRYKVTKRGQDVTLRCDPISSHATLYWYQQALGQGPEFLTYFNYEAQPDKSGLPSDRFSAERPEGSISTLTIQRTEQRDSAMYRCASSPGFQETQYFGPGTRLLVL.

The rearrangement links TRBV18 to TRBJ1-1, with a tentative D call TRBD1 (5 bases). Germline loops: CDR1 KGHSH, CDR2 LQKENI. V lost 3 bases and J lost 7, with 9 bases in between. The CDR3 has 12 residues. The CDR3 is CASSPTAIEAFF. DNA for the CDR3: TGTGCCAGCTCACCGACAGCAATTGAAGCTTTCTTT.

The chain has TRBV11-2 and TRBJ2-1; no definite D call. Trimming left V 5 bases short and J 0 bases short, with 11 bases between. Germline V gene data show CDR1 as SGHAT and CDR2 as FQNNGV. The CDR3 length is 15 residues. Here the CDR3 DNA reads TGTGCCAGCAGCCAGACATCGAGCTCCTACAATGAGCAGTTCTTC. Protein: CASSQTSSSYNEQFF.

The gene calls are TRBV2 and TRBJ1-4; 9 bases fit TRBD1. V was clipped by 7 bases and J by 4 bases; unmatched bases: 7. The germline gives CDR1 SNHLY, CDR2 FYNNEI. The CDR3 consists of 15 residues. This CDR3 is CASIHRGPGNEKLFF. The DNA of the CDR3 is TGTGCCAGCATTCACAGGGGGCCGGGTAATGAAAAACTGTTTTTT.

The chain joins TRBV5-5 to TRBJ1-4; 7 bases are a match to TRBD1. J lost 7 bases, V lost 4 bases, and 10 bases had no gene match. Germline V gene data show CDR1 as SGHKS and CDR2 as YYEKEE (reference sequence). The CDR3 covers 15 residues. As DNA, the CDR3 is TGTGCCAGCAGCCGGGACAGCCGTTTAGGTGAAAAACTGTTTTTT. Its translation is CASSRDSRLGEKLFF.

J is TRBJ2-3 and V is TRBV29-1, with 8 bases fitting TRBD1. Looked up from germline, CDR1 is SQVTM and CDR2 is ANQGSEA. V lost 6 bases and J lost 5; bases outside the gene matches: 13. The CDR3 contains 15 residues. The CDR3 DNA is TGCAGCGTCGAGGCCGACAGGGGACGCGGAGATACGCAGTATTTT. It translates to CSVEADRGRGDTQYF.

The chain combines TRBV7-3 with TRBJ2-2; 13 bases align to TRBD2. Germline lookup yields CDR1 SGHTA and CDR2 FQGTGA. With V trimmed by 5 bases and J by 5 bases, 14 bases remained unmatched. This CDR3 spans 19 amino acids. CDR3 nucleotide sequence: TGTGCCAGCAGCCCTCTCCCCTTGGGACTAGCGGGACGGACCGGGGAGCTGTTTTTT. Translated: CASSPLPLGLAGRTGELFF.

The CDR3 region is CASRQYNRATGELFF. As DNA, the CDR3 is TGTGCCAGCAGACAATATAACAGGGCAACCGGGGAGCTGTTTTTT. The V gene is TRBV5-6, the J gene TRBJ2-2, with a possible D match to TRBD1 (6 bases). Per germline, CDR1 SGHDT and CDR2 YYEEEE. The CDR3 has 15 amino acids. V was clipped by 5 bases and J by 5 bases, with 16 bases between them.

This clone has more than one count but fewer than ten. The sample carries other DNA sequences with the same CDR3. V usage is TRBV5-1 and J usage is TRBJ2-5, with a weak D call TRBD1 (5 bases). V shed 2 bases and J shed 1 base, with 12 bases lying between them. The CDR3 extends over 15 amino acids. Germline assignment: CDR1 SGHRS and CDR2 YFSETQ. CDR3 protein: CASSLRGLPQETQYF. The CDR3 bases are TGCGCCAGCAGCTTAAGGGGTCTCCCCCAAGAGACCCAGTACTTC.

This clone was seen only a few times. The rearrangement joins TRBV28 to TRBJ1-2; D possibly corresponds to TRBD1 (6 bases). The CDR3 sequence is 13 residues long. Germline V gives CDR1 MDHEN, CDR2 SYDVKM. Trimming left V 3 bases short and J 5 bases short, with 10 bases between. The CDR3 nucleotides read TGTGCCAGCAGTTTGGGGGGGCAATATGGCTACACCTTC. As protein: CASSLGGQYGYTF.

The CDR3 region is CASSSPGVIPYGYTF. In nucleotides, the CDR3 is TGTGCCAGCAGTTCCCCCGGGGTAATCCCCTATGGCTACACCTTC. The V and J genes are TRBV28 and TRBJ1-2; D uncertain. The germline CDR1 and CDR2 sequences are MDHEN and SYDVKM. The ends were cut back, 4 bases at V and 4 bases at J, with 16 bases in the middle. The CDR3 is 15 residues long.

The chain is built from TRBV3-1 (or the pseudogene TRBV3-2) and TRBJ2-2; possible D gene TRBD2, 5 bases. The CDR3 is 17 residues long. V was trimmed by 0 bases and J by 1 base, leaving 12 bases between them. The V gene's germline CDR1 is LGHDT and CDR2 YNNKEL (reference sequence). Written as DNA, the CDR3 is TGTGCCAGCAGCCAAGAAGATAGGACTTGGAACACCGGGGAGCTGTTTTTT. Amino acid sequence: CASSQEDRTWNTGELFF.

The sample holds one count of this clone. V gene TRBV3-1 (or the pseudogene TRBV3-2) combines with J gene TRBJ1-3, with 7 bases lining up with TRBD1. With 3 bases clipped from V and 0 bases from J, the junction kept 5 bases outside the gene matches. The CDR3 runs 16 residues. Germline V gene lookup returns CDR1 LGHDT and CDR2 YNNKEL (reference sequence). CDR3 amino acids: CASSQYGTVSGNTIYF. CDR3 DNA sequence: TGTGCCAGCAGCCAGTATGGGACAGTCTCTGGAAACACCATATATTTT.

The rearrangement joins TRBV5-1 to TRBJ2-7, with a possible D match to TRBD2 (6 bases). V lost 4 bases, J lost 2 bases, and 13 bases lay in between. CDR3 size: 14 residues. The germline CDR1 and CDR2 sequences are SGHRS and YFSETQ. CDR3 loop: CASSLRAGTYEQYF. The DNA for the CDR3 is TGCGCCAGCAGCCTGCGGGCGGGGACCTACGAGCAGTACTTC.

This clone has just one count. A read error may account for a junction end that differs from germline. This chain joins TRBV7-7 and TRBJ2-2, with a weak D call TRBD1 (5 bases). The CDR3 is 15 residues long. Germline V gives CDR1 SSHAT, CDR2 FNYEAQ (reference sequence). CDR3 amino acids: CASSLNSQGTGELFF. The CDR3 bases are TGTGCTAGCAGCTTAAACAGCCAGGGCACCGGGGAGCTGTTTTTT.